These 26 T cell receptor beta chains share one sample of origin, sequenced in a study of Graves' ophthalmopathy and Graves' hyperthyroidism. TCR beta CDR3 amplification used RNA transcripts. Second-round multiplex PCR came after a first-round RT-PCR that employed HTBI primers. TCRdb ran MiXCR on the multiplex PCR reads and lists one entry per CDR3 protein. The sample comprises over a million distinct CDR3 sequences, around a third of which are singletons, and roughly 11% rests with the top ten. The specimen was peripheral blood or thyroid tissue (not recorded which). The receptor set was obtained from an adult man with Graves' hyperthyroidism.

This clonotype has at least ten counts. In DNA, the CDR3 is TGCGCCAGCAGCTTGGACCACCTCCAAGAGACCCAGTACTTC. Protein product: CASSLDHLQETQYF. The gene calls are TRBV5-1 and TRBJ2-5, with D hard to call. V was trimmed by 0 bases and J by 1 base, leaving 7 bases between them. The CDR3 contains 14 residues. Germline CDR1 is SGHRS and CDR2 is YFSETQ.

The J gene is TRBJ1-1, the V gene TRBV2; tentatively, D is TRBD1 (5 bases). V lost 4 bases and J 4 bases, leaving 16 bases between the germline ends. Germline V gives CDR1 SNHLY, CDR2 FYNNEI. This CDR3 has 15 residues. CDR3: CASSAEAGGSTEAFF. The CDR3, as DNA: TGTGCCAGCAGTGCTGAGGCGGGGGGAAGCACTGAAGCTTTCTTT.

A note on this clonotype: At one boundary the junction diverges from the germline segment, which might be a read error. The rearrangement uses TRBV28 and TRBJ2-2; D call uncertain. The CDR3 totals 16 residues. Looked up from germline, CDR1 is MDHEN and CDR2 is SYDVKM. CDR3 bases: TGTGCCATCAGTTGGATCGGCCTCCAGAACACCGGGGAGCTGTTTTTT. It specifies CAISWIGLQNTGELFF.

The rearrangement uses TRBV6-6 and TRBJ1-1; D remains ambiguous. Trimming took 1 base from V and 3 from J, leaving 12 bases between them. Germline CDR1 and CDR2: MNHNY and SVGAGI (reference sequence). The CDR3 spans 15 residues. The CDR3 sequence: CASSYLTSGYTEAFF. The DNA of the CDR3 is TGTGCCAGCAGTTACTTGACGTCGGGTTACACTGAAGCTTTCTTT.

Worth noting for this clonotype: A junction boundary mismatches the germline segment, possibly from a read error. The chain employs TRBV7-9 and TRBJ1-2; 11 nucleotides align to TRBD1. The CDR3 covers 10 residues. CDR1 is SEHNR and CDR2 is FQNEAQ in the germline V gene (reference sequence). This CDR3 reads CASRGTGGSF. The CDR3 DNA is TGTGCCAGCCGGGGGACAGGGGGATCCTTC.

This clonotype was observed many times. Written as DNA, the CDR3 is TGCAGCGTTGCGGGATCCTTGTATACCGGGGAGCTGTTTTTT. Protein: CSVAGSLYTGELFF. The chain couples TRBV29-1 to TRBJ2-2; D may be TRBD2 (5 bases). Looked up from germline, CDR1 is SQVTM and CDR2 is ANQGSEA. Trimming stripped 4 bases from V and 5 bases from J, with 14 bases between. The CDR3 is made up of 14 amino acids.

Many counts were recorded for this clonotype. V and J are TRBV19 and TRBJ1-2; D is perhaps TRBD1 (6 bases). Trimming removed 7 bases at V and 5 bases at J, with 11 bases between. CDR3 length equals 12 residues. Germline V gene lookup returns CDR1 LNHDA and CDR2 SQIVND (reference sequence). CDR3 residues: CASTGTPYGYTF. CDR3 DNA: TGTGCCAGTACTGGGACACCTTATGGCTACACCTTC.

This clonotype was recorded once. This rearrangement joins TRBV5-4 to TRBJ2-7, with 8 bases aligning to TRBD2. The trim removed 4 bases at V and 5 bases at J, leaving 8 bases unmatched. The CDR3 is 14 amino acids. Per the germline V gene, CDR1 is SGHNT and CDR2 is YYREEE (reference sequence). The CDR3 here is CASSERESGNEQYF. Here the CDR3 DNA reads TGTGCCAGCAGCGAGCGGGAGTCGGGCAACGAGCAGTACTTC.

This clonotype was observed a handful of times. The rearrangement joins TRBV20-1 to TRBJ2-7; possibly TRBD2 for D (7 bases). Looked up from germline, CDR1 is DFQATT and CDR2 is SNEGSKA (reference sequence). The CDR3 extends over 18 amino acids. V lost 0 bases and J lost 3, with 24 bases in between. The CDR3 nucleotides read TGCAGTGCTAGAGATCGGTGGTCTAGAGGGGGGGCGAGCTACGAGCAGTACTTC. Protein sequence: CSARDRWSRGGASYEQYF.

This clonotype was detected many times. The J gene is TRBJ1-6, the V gene TRBV13, with D unresolved. Germline V gene sequence: CDR1 PRHDT, CDR2 FYEKMQ (reference sequence). The CDR3 has 12 amino acids. V was trimmed by 8 bases and J by 10 bases, leaving 12 bases between them. The chain's CDR3 is CASRTGGSPLHF. In DNA, the CDR3 is TGTGCCAGCCGGACTGGAGGGTCACCCCTCCACTTT.

This clonotype was seen a few times. J is TRBJ2-5 and V is TRBV20-1; 15 bases fit TRBD2. The ends lost 1 base at V and 5 bases at J; junction bases unmatched: 2. In germline, CDR1 is DFQATT, CDR2 SNEGSKA (reference sequence). CDR3 length: 15 amino acids. CDR3 loop: CSARGTSGGAETQYF. Written as DNA, the CDR3 is TGCAGTGCTAGAGGGACTAGCGGGGGGGCGGAGACCCAGTACTTC.

This clonotype was seen repeatedly, ten times or more. The rearrangement joins TRBV4-1 to TRBJ1-1; a possible D gene is TRBD1 (5 bases). Trimming removed 0 bases from V and 2 bases from J, with 13 bases in between. The length of the CDR3 is 16 residues. Germline V gene sequence: CDR1 MGHRA, CDR2 YSYEKL. CDR3 sequence: CASSQEDRGHNTEAFF. CDR3 nucleotide sequence: TGCGCCAGCAGCCAAGAGGACCGGGGCCACAACACTGAAGCTTTCTTT.

The chain carries TRBV4-1 and TRBJ2-2; D remains ambiguous. The CDR3 runs 14 residues. Per germline, CDR1 MGHRA and CDR2 YSYEKL. The ends were cut back, 1 base at V and 4 bases at J, with 7 bases in the middle. CDR3 DNA: TGCGCCAGCAGCCAAGTCAGCGCCACCGGGGAGCTGTTTTTT. This codes for CASSQVSATGELFF.

In this sample, this clonotype turned up many times. The J gene is TRBJ2-2, the V gene TRBV2; maybe TRBD2 (7 bases). Germline loops: CDR1 SNHLY, CDR2 FYNNEI. The CDR3 length is 13 residues. V lost 6 bases and J 7 bases, leaving 12 bases between the germline ends. Here the CDR3 DNA reads TGTGCCAGCAGCGGGGGGCCCCACGGGGAGCTGTTTTTT. Protein: CASSGGPHGELFF.

The rearrangement joins TRBV19 to TRBJ1-1; no firm D call. Germline CDR1 is LNHDA and CDR2 is SQIVND (reference sequence). This CDR3 comprises 14 residues. V shed 3 bases and J shed 4 bases, with 12 bases lying between them. CDR3: CASSIFTASTEAFF. CDR3 DNA sequence: TGTGCCAGTAGTATTTTCACAGCCAGCACTGAAGCTTTCTTT. Variable domain in full (rest from reference TRBV19 and TRBJ1-1): DGGITQSPKYLFRKEGQNVTLSCEQNLNHDAMYWYRQDPGQGLRLIYYSQIVNDFQKGDIAEGYSVSREKKESFPLTVTSAQKNPTAFYLCASSIFTASTEAFFGQGTRLTVV.

Concerning this clonotype itself: One end of the junction does not line up with germline, which may come from a read error. The rearrangement joins TRBV7-9 to TRBJ1-5; TRBD1 matches at 7 bases. The germline gives CDR1 SEHNR, CDR2 FQNEAQ (reference sequence). The CDR3 is 17 amino acids. CDR3 DNA: TGCGCCAGCAGCCAAGATCAGGAGGGGGCGGGCAATCAGCCCCAGCATTTT. This sequence encodes CASSQDQEGAGNQPQHF.

J is TRBJ1-2 and V is TRBV5-8, with 7 bases fitting TRBD1. The CDR3 length is 15 residues. The V gene's germline CDR1 is SGHTS and CDR2 YDEGEE. With 0 bases clipped from V and 7 bases from J, the junction kept 9 bases outside the gene matches. Here the CDR3 DNA reads TGTGCCAGCAGCTTGGCCAACCCGACAGGGAGTGGCTACACCTTC. This encodes CASSLANPTGSGYTF.

A remark on this clonotype: This likely comes from a read error, as the CDR3 has no conserved phenylalanine or tryptophan at its end. No DNA is shown, since the ends of the CDR3 on it are uncertain; the CDR3 is the one TCRdb lists. The chain couples TRBV7-2 to TRBJ2-6; TRBD1 is the table's D call, not checked against the DNA. Germline loops: CDR1 SGHTA, CDR2 FQGNSA. The CDR3 contains 12 residues when both ends are counted. The CDR3 sequence is CAIRGGFGDRAV.

This clonotype was observed at least ten times. The rearrangement links TRBV12-3 or TRBV12-4 to TRBJ1-1, with D perhaps TRBD1 (5 bases). The ends were cut back, 6 bases at V and 1 base at J, with 15 bases in the middle. This CDR3 is built from 15 residues. CDR3 nucleotides: TGTGCCAGCAGCCCCCGACAGACCTGGAACACTGAAGCTTTCTTT. Its translation: CASSPRQTWNTEAFF.

The CDR3 coding sequence is TGTGCCAGCAGCTTATCGGCGACAGGTGGGGAAGAGACCCAGCATTTT. Translated, it gives CASSLSATGGEETQHF. This chain links TRBV7-9 with TRBJ1-5, with D possibly matching TRBD1 (6 bases). Trimming left V 2 bases short and J 11 bases short, with 22 bases between. CDR1 is SEHNR and CDR2 is FQNEAQ in the germline V gene (reference sequence). The CDR3 loop spans 16 amino acids. The full variable domain, with the rest looked up from reference TRBV7-9 and TRBJ1-5, is DTGVSQNPRHKITKRGQNVTFRCDPISEHNRLYWYRQTLGQGPEFLTYFQNEAQLEKSRLLSDRFSAERPKGSFSTLEIQRTEQGDSAMYLCASSLSATGGEETQHFGDGTRLSIL.

This clonotype was counted many times. The rearrangement links TRBV29-1 to TRBJ2-3; D is possibly TRBD1 or TRBD2 (5 bases each). V was cut by 1 base and J by 5 bases, with 16 bases left in between. The germline CDR1 and CDR2 sequences are SQVTM and ANQGSEA. The CDR3 is 15 amino acids. CDR3: CSVEGVQGAVDTQYF. CDR3 bases: TGCAGCGTTGAAGGGGTCCAGGGAGCGGTAGATACGCAGTATTTT.

This sequence joins TRBV7-2 and TRBJ2-7; no definite D call. Judging by the DNA end, TRBJ2-1 fits better; the J call may be wrong. This CDR3 comprises 14 residues. The V gene's germline CDR1 is SGHTA and CDR2 FQGNSA. CDR3 residues: CASSSSVGYNEQFF. For the CDR3, the DNA is TGTGCCAGCAGCTCTAGTGTAGGCTACAATGAGCAGTTCTTC.

This clonotype was observed many times. V usage is TRBV29-1 and J usage is TRBJ1-2, with D unresolved. This CDR3 is 13 amino acids long. Germline CDR1 and CDR2: SQVTM and ANQGSEA. V lost 5 bases and J lost 1, with 11 bases in between. The chain's CDR3 is CSVPWSVNYGYTF. The DNA of the CDR3 is TGCAGCGTTCCCTGGTCGGTTAACTATGGCTACACCTTC. The full variable domain, with the rest looked up from reference TRBV29-1 and TRBJ1-2, is SAVISQKPSRDICQRGTSLTIQCQVDSQVTMMFWYRQQPGQSLTLIATANQGSEATYESGFVIDKFPISRPNLTFSTLTVSNMSPEDSSIYLCSVPWSVNYGYTFGSGTRLTVV.

This clonotype was detected many times. This sequence joins TRBV20-1 and TRBJ2-5; TRBD2 aligns across 8 bases. Germline assignment: CDR1 DFQATT and CDR2 SNEGSKA (reference sequence). Unmatched junction bases numbered 7, after V lost 2 bases and J lost 5 bases. This CDR3 has 14 residues. The CDR3 DNA follows: TGCAGTGCTAGATACAGCGGGGGAAGGGAGACCCAGTACTTC. It encodes CSARYSGGRETQYF.

This clonotype has more than one count but fewer than ten. The V gene is TRBV4-3, the J gene TRBJ2-2; TRBD1 matches 8 bases. The CDR3 totals 16 residues. Germline-derived CDR1 and CDR2 are LGHNA and YSLEER. Germline trimming cut 4 bases from V and 3 bases from J; bases unmatched to any gene: 7. The DNA of the CDR3 is TGCGCCAGCAGCCGCCAAGGACAGGGTTACACCGGGGAGCTGTTTTTT. Protein sequence: CASSRQGQGYTGELFF.

This clonotype was seen a handful of times. The chain is built from TRBV5-8 and TRBJ2-2; D is perhaps TRBD1 or TRBD2 (5 bases each). The CDR3 totals 16 residues. CDR1 is SGHTS, CDR2 YDEGEE, per germline. V lost 3 bases to trimming and J lost 5 bases, with 17 bases between them. The CDR3 is CASSSRTGNRTGELFF. For the CDR3, the DNA is TGTGCCAGCAGCTCTCGGACGGGAAACAGGACCGGGGAGCTGTTTTTT.